This section outlines one T cell receptor (beta chain) sequence together with its context. This specimen comes from a study of control samples from healthy donors and cancer patients. Repertoires were generated with immunoSEQ multiplex PCR, while TCRdb's copy carries only in-frame clones and drops some. The data hold about 89,000 clones, with around nine tenths observed a single time. The CDR3 has 13 amino acids. V was shortened by 3 bases and J by 8 bases, with 10 bases between the two germline ends. Per germline, CDR1 KGHSH and CDR2 LQKENI. The rearrangement joins TRBV18 to TRBJ1-4; D call uncertain. Sequencing used blood. This sequence originates from a young man in good health. This chain's CDR3 is CASSPGPAEKLFF. As DNA, the CDR3 is TGTGCCAGCTCACCTGGCCCGGCCGAAAAACTGTTTTTT.